Reported below is one TCR beta chain. Its target is unknown. These data are taken from a study of shared clonotypes between healthy human individuals. Study-wide findings and caveats: The rarefaction results pointed to incomplete sorted-subset sequencing despite large depth.

The protocol was immunoSEQ multiplex PCR, while the TCRdb copy is restricted to in-frame clones and leaves out a portion. The data show some 2,500,000 clones, with approximately 90% seen just once and approximately 0.39% held by the top ten. Sequencing was done on a sample of naive CD4+ T cells from PBMCs. Subset noted: CD45RA+ positively selected. This receptor was taken from a man in his late teens or twenties in good health. Some clones in this sample may be carry-over from other donors' samples.

The DNA for the CDR3 is TGCGCCAGCAGGGTACAGGGACGCTCCTACAATGAGCAGTTCTTC. Its protein is CASRVQGRSYNEQFF. The chain has TRBV5-1 and TRBJ2-1; maybe TRBD1 (6 bases). Germline V gives CDR1 SGHRS, CDR2 YFSETQ. This CDR3 contains 15 residues. V was pared by 5 bases and J by 0 bases, with 12 bases between.